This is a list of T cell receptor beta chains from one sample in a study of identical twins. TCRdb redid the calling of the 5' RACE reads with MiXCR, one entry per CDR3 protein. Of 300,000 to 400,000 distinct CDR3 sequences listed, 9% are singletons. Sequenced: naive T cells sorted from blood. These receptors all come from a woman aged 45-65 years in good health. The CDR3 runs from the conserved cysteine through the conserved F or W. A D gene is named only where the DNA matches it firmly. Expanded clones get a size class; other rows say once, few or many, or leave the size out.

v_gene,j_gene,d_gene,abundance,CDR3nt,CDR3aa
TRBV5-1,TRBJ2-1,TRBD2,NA,TGCGCCAGCAGCTTGGCCCCAGGGCTAGCGGTCGGTGAGCAGTTCTTC,CASSLAPGLAVGEQFF
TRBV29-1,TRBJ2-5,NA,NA,TGCAGCGTTGAACCCAGGGGGCGAGCGGGGTCCACCCAGTACTTC,CSVEPRGRAGSTQYF
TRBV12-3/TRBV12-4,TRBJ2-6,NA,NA,TGTGCCAGCAGTTTAGCGCTTGGATCTGGGGCCAACGTCCTGACTTTC,CASSLALGSGANVLTF
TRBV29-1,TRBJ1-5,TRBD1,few,TGCAGCGTTGGGTCGACAGGGTTCAATCAGCCCCAGCATTTT,CSVGSTGFNQPQHF
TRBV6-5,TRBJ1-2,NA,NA,TGTGCCAGCAGTTACTCGGGGGGGAGCAACTATGGCTACACCTTC,CASSYSGGSNYGYTF
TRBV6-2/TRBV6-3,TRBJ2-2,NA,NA,TGTGCCAGCAGCCTAAGGGCCACCGGGGAGCTGTTTTTT,CASSLRATGELFF
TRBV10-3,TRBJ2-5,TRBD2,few,TGTGCCATCAGTGAGGGGCTAGCGGGCATCCAAGAGACCCAGTACTTC,CAISEGLAGIQETQYF
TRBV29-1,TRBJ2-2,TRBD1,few,TGCAGCGTTGAGATCAGGGGGCGGCCCGGGGAGCTGTTTTTT,CSVEIRGRPGELFF
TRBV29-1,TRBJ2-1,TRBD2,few,TGCAGCGTTGAAGCGGGACTAGCGGGCTCCTACAATGAGCAGTTCTTC,CSVEAGLAGSYNEQFF
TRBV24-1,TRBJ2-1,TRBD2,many,TGTGCCACCAGTGCCCCCGCTGGAAGCGGGAGTAACAATGAGCAGTTCTTC,CATSAPAGSGSNNEQFF
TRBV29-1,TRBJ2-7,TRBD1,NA,TGCAGCGTTTTGGAAGAGACAGGGGGTTACGAGCAGTACTTC,CSVLEETGGYEQYF
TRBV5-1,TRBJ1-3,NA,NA,TGCGCCAGCAGCTTGGAGGCCTTCTCTGGAAACACCATATATTTT,CASSLEAFSGNTIYF
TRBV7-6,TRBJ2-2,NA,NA,TGTGCCAGCAGCTTAGAAGGGGTGGCCGGGGAGCTGTTTTTT,CASSLEGVAGELFF
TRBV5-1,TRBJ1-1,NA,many,TGCGCCAGCAGCTTGGGGGGATCAGCGGGAAACACTGAAGCTTTCTTT,CASSLGGSAGNTEAFF
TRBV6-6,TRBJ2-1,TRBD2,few,TGTGCCAGCAGCTATAATAGCGGGAGGGCCAACTACAATGAGCAGTTCTTC,CASSYNSGRANYNEQFF
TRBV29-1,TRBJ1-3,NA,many,TGCAGCGTTGTGGGAGCTGGAAACACCATATATTTT,CSVVGAGNTIYF
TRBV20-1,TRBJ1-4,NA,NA,TGCAGTGCTAGTAGTGGCCAGGTCAATGAAAAACTGTTTTTT,CSASSGQVNEKLFF
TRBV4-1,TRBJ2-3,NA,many,TGCGCCAGCAGCCACCTACTGCGCGCCGAGGGCACAGATACGCAGTATTTT,CASSHLLRAEGTDTQYF
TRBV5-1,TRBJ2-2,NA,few,TGCGCCAGCAGCTTACAGAGCGGAAACACCGGGGAGCTGTTTTTT,CASSLQSGNTGELFF
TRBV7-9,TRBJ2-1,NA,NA,TGTGCCAGCAGCCCCACGGCCTACAATGAGCAGTTCTTC,CASSPTAYNEQFF
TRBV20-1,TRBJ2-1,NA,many,TGCAGTGCTAGAGGCTGGGACGACGCCTACAATGAGCAGTTCTTC,CSARGWDDAYNEQFF
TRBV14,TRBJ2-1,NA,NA,TGTGCCAGCAGCCGTTGGCGGAGCTCCTACAATGAGCAGTTCTTC,CASSRWRSSYNEQFF
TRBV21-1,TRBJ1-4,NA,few,TGTGCCAGCAGCGCCCGGGACACAGGGCCAGCTAATGAAAAACTGTTTTTT,CASSARDTGPANEKLFF
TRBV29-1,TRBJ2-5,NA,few,TGCAGCGTTGATTTACTCCTTAAGGGAGAGACCCAGTACTTC,CSVDLLLKGETQYF
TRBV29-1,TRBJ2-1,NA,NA,TGCAGCGCCGCGGAAGGGGGGAAATTCAATGAGCAGTTCTTC,CSAAEGGKFNEQFF
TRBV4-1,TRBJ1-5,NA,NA,TGCGCCAGCAGCCAAGTAGGACAGAGAGAACAGCCCCAGCATTTT,CASSQVGQREQPQHF
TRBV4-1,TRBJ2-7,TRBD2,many,TGCGCCAGCAGCCAAGGGGAGGGGAGTCCGGCCTACGAGCAGTACTTC,CASSQGEGSPAYEQYF
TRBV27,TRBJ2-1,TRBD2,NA,TGTGCCAGCATGGGGATGGCCGGACTAGCGGGAGTAGGTGAGCAGTTCTTC,CASMGMAGLAGVGEQFF
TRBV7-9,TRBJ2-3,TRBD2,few,TGTGCCAGCAGCCCTGGGTCCGGGGGGGATACGCAGTATTTT,CASSPGSGGDTQYF
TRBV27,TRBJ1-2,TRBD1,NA,TGTGCCAGCAGTTTAGGGGGACAGCCAATTAGGGGCTACACCTTC,CASSLGGQPIRGYTF
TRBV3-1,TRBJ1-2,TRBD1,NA,TGTGCCAGCAGCCCTCAGACAGGGACTGGCTACACCTTC,CASSPQTGTGYTF
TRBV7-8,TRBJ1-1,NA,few,TGTGCCAGCAGCCCGCGGGTTCAGAACACTGAAGCTTTCTTT,CASSPRVQNTEAFF
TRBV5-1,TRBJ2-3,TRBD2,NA,TGCGCCAGCAGCTTGGCTCCGGGAGGGCCAGATACGCAGTATTTT,CASSLAPGGPDTQYF
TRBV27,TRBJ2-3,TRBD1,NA,TGTGCCAGTAGGGGGCTGGGCACAGATACGCAGTATTTT,CASRGLGTDTQYF
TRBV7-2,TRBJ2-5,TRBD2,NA,TGTGCCAGCAGCTTCACTAGCGACCAAGAGACCCAGTACTTC,CASSFTSDQETQYF
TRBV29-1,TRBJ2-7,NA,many,TGCAGCGTTGGGACCAGGGGGCGATCTAGCGGCTCCTACGAGCAGTACTTC,CSVGTRGRSSGSYEQYF
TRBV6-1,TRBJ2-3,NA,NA,TGTGCCAGCAGTGAAGTAGGGATTTTTGGCGGGAGCACAGATACGCAGTATTTT,CASSEVGIFGGSTDTQYF
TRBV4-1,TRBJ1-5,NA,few,TGCGCCAGCAGCCAGGGACCCAATCAGCCCCAGCATTTT,CASSQGPNQPQHF
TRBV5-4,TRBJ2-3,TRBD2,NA,TGTGCCAGCAGCCCGGGACTAGCGGGAGGTACTAGCACAGATACGCAGTATTTT,CASSPGLAGGTSTDTQYF
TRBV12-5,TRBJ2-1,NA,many,TGTGCTAGTGGTTCGCCGAGCGAGGGCGGCTATAGGTATGAGCAGTTCTTC,CASGSPSEGGYRYEQFF
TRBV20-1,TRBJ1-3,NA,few,TGCAGTGCTAGACCGCAGGGAAACACCATATATTTT,CSARPQGNTIYF
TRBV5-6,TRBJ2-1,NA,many,TGTGCCAGCAGCTTGAGTGGCAACAATTACAATGAGCAGTTCTTC,CASSLSGNNYNEQFF
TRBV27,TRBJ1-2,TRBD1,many,TGTGCCAGCAGTCCCAGGACAGGGGGCGCCCATGGCTACACCTTC,CASSPRTGGAHGYTF
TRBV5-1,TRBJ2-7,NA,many,TGCGCCAGCAGCTTGGGGAGGCCCCCCTACGAGCAGTACTTC,CASSLGRPPYEQYF
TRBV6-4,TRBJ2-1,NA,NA,TGTGCCAGCAGTGGAATCCTTGGGGAGGAGCAGTTCTTC,CASSGILGEEQFF
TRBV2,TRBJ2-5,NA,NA,TGTGCCAGCAGTGAATGGGGTCCTAAAGAGACCCAGTACTTC,CASSEWGPKETQYF
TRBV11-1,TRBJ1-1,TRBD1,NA,TGTGCCAGCAGCTTGGGGACAGGGACCGGTGAAGCTTTCTTT,CASSLGTGTGEAFF
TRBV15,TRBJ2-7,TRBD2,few,TGTGCCACCGCCCGAAATTATAGGGGACTAGCGGCCGAGCAGTACTTC,CATARNYRGLAAEQYF
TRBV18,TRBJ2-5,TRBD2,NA,TGTGCCAGCTCACCGTTCTCGGCGGGAGAGGAAGAGACCCAGTACTTC,CASSPFSAGEEETQYF
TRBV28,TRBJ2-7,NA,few,TGTGCCAGCAGTACACAGGGTCCCTCATTCTTC,CASSTQGPSFF
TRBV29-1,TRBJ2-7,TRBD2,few,TGCAGCACCCGGACTAGCGGGAGTTACGAGCAGTACTTC,CSTRTSGSYEQYF
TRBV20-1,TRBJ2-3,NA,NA,TGCAGTGCTAGAGCAATAACAGATACGCAGTATTTT,CSARAITDTQYF